This T cell receptor (beta chain) was profiled in a study of blood T cell repertoires in COVID-19. Study in general: The United States, Italy and Spain provided the acute and convalescent COVID-19 samples. PBMCs, B-cell-depleted T cells, or T cells provided the cDNA or gDNA that made up the material.

Original analysis: It was from reference gene primer amplification that nucleated cell counts were estimated. TCRdb's table, derived via immunoSEQ multiplex PCR, lists solely in-frame clones and lacks some. The V and J calls and clone size come from that table; D and trimming were worked out from the DNA. This sample carries 90,000 or so clones, about 90% of them seen once, and the ten largest clones take under 2%. This CDR3 spans 13 amino acids. The germline CDR1 and CDR2 sequences are SQVTM and ANQGSEA. Trimming stripped 1 base from V and 0 bases from J, with 6 bases between. Sequencing used peripheral blood. The sequence was obtained from a human donor with active COVID-19. The donor label of this sample is uncertain. The chain employs TRBV29-1 and TRBJ1-1; no reliable D call. Here the CDR3 DNA reads TGCAGCGTTGAAGGCGAGATGAACACTGAAGCTTTCTTT. Protein sequence: CSVEGEMNTEAFF. Looking up the rest from reference TRBV29-1 and TRBJ1-1 gives the full variable domain: SAVISQKPSRDICQRGTSLTIQCQVDSQVTMMFWYRQQPGQSLTLIATANQGSEATYESGFVIDKFPISRPNLTFSTLTVSNMSPEDSSIYLCSVEGEMNTEAFFGQGTRLTVV.